One sample yielded the 22 T cell receptor beta chains listed below, sequenced in a study of identical twins. Via MiXCR, TCRdb re-called the 5' RACE reads, giving one row per CDR3 protein. The table lists about 190,000 distinct CDR3 sequences, roughly 15% of them singletons. Separately, the same data were catalogued under a study of T cells expressing NK-cell markers.

Sequenced input: CD8+ T cells sorted from blood. These receptors came from a woman aged 18-29 years in good health.

In nucleotides, the CDR3 is TGTGCCAGCAGTTTCGGTTATAATGAAAAACTGTTTTTT. Its translation is CASSFGYNEKLFF. The V call is TRBV27, the J call TRBJ1-4; D ambiguous. The CDR3 is made up of 13 amino acids. Per germline, CDR1 MNHEY and CDR2 SMNVEV (reference sequence). V was pared by 3 bases and J by 4 bases, with 6 bases between.

This chain connects TRBV7-9 to TRBJ1-2, with D maybe TRBD1 (5 bases). CDR3 length equals 15 residues. V was shortened by 3 bases and J by 2 bases, with 13 bases between the two germline ends. CDR1 and CDR2 (germline): SEHNR, FQNEAQ (reference sequence). CDR3 protein: CASSLGRIPNYGYTF. CDR3 in DNA: TGTGCCAGCAGCTTGGGACGGATTCCCAACTATGGCTACACCTTC. Based on the CDR3 plus reference TRBV7-9 and TRBJ1-2, the full variable domain is DTGVSQNPRHKITKRGQNVTFRCDPISEHNRLYWYRQTLGQGPEFLTYFQNEAQLEKSRLLSDRFSAERPKGSFSTLEIQRTEQGDSAMYLCASSLGRIPNYGYTFGSGTRLTVV.

This chain joins TRBV20-1 and TRBJ1-1; D not certain. CDR1 is DFQATT and CDR2 is SNEGSKA in the germline V gene (reference sequence). The CDR3 contains 14 residues. V gave up 5 bases and J gave up 4 bases, with 17 bases separating them. The CDR3 DNA follows: TGCAGTGCTCCTCCTCGGGCGGAGAGCACTGAAGCTTTCTTT. It encodes CSAPPRAESTEAFF.

The rearrangement uses TRBV20-1 and TRBJ1-4; a weak D match, TRBD1 (5 bases). The CDR3 contains 14 residues. Germline loops: CDR1 DFQATT, CDR2 SNEGSKA (reference sequence). With 5 bases removed from V and 0 bases from J, the gap between germline ends came to 10 bases. The CDR3 spells CSAYRGATNEKLFF. The CDR3 coding sequence is TGCAGTGCTTATCGGGGGGCAACTAATGAAAAACTGTTTTTT.

The genes are TRBV10-3 and TRBJ2-2; D not certain. Per germline, CDR1 ENHRY and CDR2 SYGVKD. The CDR3 is 12 residues long. Trimming pared 6 bases from V and 3 bases from J, leaving 5 bases between. In nucleotides, the CDR3 is TGTGCCATCAGCCTACACACCGGGGAGCTGTTTTTT. Translating it yields CAISLHTGELFF.

This clonotype turned up a few times. The chain combines TRBV7-9 with TRBJ2-7; D is unclear. The CDR3 is 12 amino acids. Germline V CDR1 and CDR2: SEHNR, FQNEAQ (reference sequence). With 1 base removed from V and 6 bases from J, the gap between germline ends came to 7 bases. DNA of the CDR3: TGTGCCAGCAGCTTAGGCGGCGTCGAGCAGTACTTC. Translating it yields CASSLGGVEQYF.

The table lists this clonotype with a few counts. The rearrangement uses TRBV9 and TRBJ1-1; maybe TRBD1 (6 bases). V shed 4 bases and J shed 3 bases, with 13 bases lying between them. Looked up from germline, CDR1 is SGDLS and CDR2 is YYNGEE. This CDR3 is 14 amino acids long. The CDR3 here is CASSLGTSDTEAFF. CDR3 sequence (DNA): TGTGCCAGCAGCCTCGGGACATCGGACACTGAAGCTTTCTTT.

The gene calls are TRBV6-2 or TRBV6-3 and TRBJ2-7; D remains ambiguous. V was trimmed by 5 bases and J by 0 bases, leaving 17 bases between them. In germline, CDR1 is MNHEY, CDR2 SVGEGT. The CDR3 runs 16 residues. This chain's CDR3 is CASSHRQALSSYEQYF. CDR3 bases: TGTGCCAGCAGTCATCGACAAGCCCTGAGCTCCTACGAGCAGTACTTC.

This clonotype showed up just a few times. The CDR3, as DNA: TGCGCCAGCAGGGGGTTCGGGGTGCGCTCCTACGAGCAGTACTTC. It encodes CASRGFGVRSYEQYF. The rearrangement joins TRBV10-2 to TRBJ2-7, with TRBD2 as a possible D gene (5 bases). V gave up 6 bases and J gave up 0 bases, with 15 bases separating them. Germline assignment: CDR1 WSHSY and CDR2 SAAADI. The CDR3 consists of 15 residues.

This chain links TRBV7-3 with TRBJ2-1; 9 bases match TRBD2. The CDR3 loop spans 15 amino acids. Germline-derived CDR1 and CDR2 are SGHTA and FQGTGA. The J segment lost 1 base and the V segment lost 5 bases, leaving 3 bases of the junction unmatched. The CDR3 is CASSAAGGSYNEQFF. Written as DNA, the CDR3 is TGTGCCAGCAGCGCGGCGGGGGGGTCCTACAATGAGCAGTTCTTC.

The J gene is TRBJ2-3, the V gene TRBV30, with D hard to call. The CDR3 is 15 amino acids. Germline CDR1 and CDR2: GTSNPN and SVGIG (reference sequence). Trimming removed 2 bases at V and 0 bases at J, with 12 bases between. The CDR3 region is CAWSNTVLSTDTQYF. CDR3 DNA sequence: TGTGCCTGGAGTAATACCGTTTTAAGCACAGATACGCAGTATTTT. Together with reference TRBV30 and TRBJ2-3, the CDR3 gives the full variable domain: SQTIHQWPATLVQPVGSPLSLECTVEGTSNPNLYWYRQAAGRGLQLLFYSVGIGQISSEVPQNLSASRPQDRQFILSSKKLLLSDSGFYLCAWSNTVLSTDTQYFGPGTRLTVL.

Only a few counts were recorded for this clonotype. V usage is TRBV14 and J usage is TRBJ2-7; 8 bases line up with TRBD1. Germline-derived CDR1 and CDR2 are SGHDN and FVKESK. J lost 2 bases, V lost 5 bases, and 5 bases had no gene match. The CDR3 length is 14 residues. CDR3 in amino acids: CASSYGQGPYEQYF. CDR3 coding DNA: TGTGCCAGCAGCTACGGACAGGGACCCTACGAGCAGTACTTC.

This clonotype was detected only a few times. The chain joins TRBV29-1 to TRBJ2-1; D is unresolved. CDR3 length: 13 amino acids. V lost 1 base, J lost 6 bases, and 10 bases lay in between. The germline gives CDR1 SQVTM, CDR2 ANQGSEA. CDR3 nucleotides: TGCAGCGTTGAAGCGCTAAACTCCAATGAGCAGTTCTTC. This gives the protein CSVEALNSNEQFF.

This clonotype was counted only a few times. The V call is TRBV13, the J call TRBJ2-1; a possible D gene is TRBD1 (6 bases). The germline V and J ends were trimmed by 0 bases and 9 bases, with 9 bases remaining between them. Looked up from germline, CDR1 is PRHDT and CDR2 is FYEKMQ (reference sequence). CDR3 size: 13 residues. As DNA, the CDR3 is TGTGCCAGCAGCTTAGGGGGGGCAGGTGAGCAGTTCTTC. Its translation is CASSLGGAGEQFF.

This clonotype was recorded a few times. Its ends do not fully match the called genes, so a read error is possible. The chain uses TRBV12-3 or TRBV12-4 and TRBJ2-1; D perhaps matches TRBD1 (6 bases). The CDR3 covers 12 residues. The CDR3 DNA sequence: TGTGCCAGCAGTTTAGCCTCGGTAGGGGGTTCGTTC. Amino acids: CASSLASVGGSF.

J is TRBJ2-4 and V is TRBV3-1; D is unresolved. The germline CDR1 and CDR2 sequences are LGHDT and YNNKEL (reference sequence). With 5 bases removed from V and 0 bases from J, the gap between germline ends came to 8 bases. The CDR3 has 14 residues. In nucleotides, the CDR3 is TGTGCCAGCAGCTCGGTCTTAGCCAAAAACATTCAGTACTTC. Translated, it gives CASSSVLAKNIQYF. Combining the CDR3 with reference TRBV3-1 and TRBJ2-4 gives the whole variable domain DTAVSQTPKYLVTQMGNDKSIKCEQNLGHDTMYWYKQDSKKFLKIMFSYNNKELIINETVPNRFSPKSPDKAHLNLHINSLELGDSAVYFCASSSVLAKNIQYFGAGTRLSVL.

The CDR3 loop reads CASSESEREVTGELFF. The CDR3 nucleotides are TGTGCCAGCAGTGAATCGGAGCGGGAGGTCACCGGGGAGCTGTTTTTT. The chain has TRBV2 and TRBJ2-2, with 9 bases that match TRBD2. Per germline, CDR1 SNHLY and CDR2 FYNNEI. Trimming cost V 2 bases and J 4 bases; bases outside gene matches: 5. The CDR3 sequence is 16 residues long.

This clonotype came up a few times. V and J are TRBV9 and TRBJ1-4; a weak D match, TRBD1 (5 bases). The germline V gene has CDR1 SGDLS and CDR2 YYNGEE. The CDR3 has 15 residues. Trimming removed 2 bases at V and 4 bases at J, with 12 bases between. The CDR3 reads CASSVWGGRNEKLFF. CDR3 nucleotides: TGTGCCAGCAGCGTTTGGGGCGGCCGTAATGAAAAACTGTTTTTT.

The chain has TRBV11-2 and TRBJ1-1, with D perhaps TRBD1 (5 bases). Germline V lookup: CDR1 SGHAT, CDR2 FQNNGV. Trimming left V 2 bases short and J 2 bases short, with 12 bases between. CDR3 length: 15 residues. In nucleotides, the CDR3 is TGTGCCAGCAGCTTAAAGGCAGGGATTAACACTGAAGCTTTCTTT. This codes for CASSLKAGINTEAFF. The full variable domain, its missing parts supplied by reference TRBV11-2 and TRBJ1-1, is EAGVAQSPRYKIIEKRQSVAFWCNPISGHATLYWYQQILGQGPKLLIQFQNNGVVDDSQLPKDRFSAERLKGVDSTLKIQPAKLEDSAVYLCASSLKAGINTEAFFGQGTRLTVV.

About this clonotype itself: An end of the junction does not agree with germline; a read error may underlie this. The V gene is TRBV20-1, the J gene TRBJ2-7; 8 bases align to TRBD2. Germline loops: CDR1 DFQATT, CDR2 SNEGSKA (reference sequence). CDR3 length: 16 residues. CDR3 protein: CSARDRLATFSYEQYF. The DNA of the CDR3 is TGCAGTGCCAGAGATCGACTAGCGACATTCTCCTACGAGCAGTACTTC.

There are a few counts of this clonotype. The CDR3 DNA reads TGTGCCAGTAGTATGGGACTCTTTAACACCGGGGAGCTGTTTTTT. This gives the protein CASSMGLFNTGELFF. V gene TRBV19 combines with J gene TRBJ2-2, with D perhaps matching TRBD2 (6 bases). Germline V gene sequence: CDR1 LNHDA, CDR2 SQIVND (reference sequence). Trimming took 3 bases from V and 2 from J, leaving 10 bases between them. There are 15 residues in the CDR3.

As concerns this clonotype: This may be a read error: a much more frequent sequence differs by one nucleotide. This chain joins TRBV5-1 and TRBJ2-3; 7 nucleotides match TRBD1. There are 12 residues in the CDR3. Germline assignment: CDR1 SGHRS and CDR2 YFSETQ. J gave up 9 bases and V 6 bases, and 7 bases lay outside the gene matches. The CDR3 loop is CASTRGGQTQYF. CDR3 DNA sequence: TGCGCCAGCACCCGAGGGGGACAGACGCAGTATTTT. The entire variable domain, with the rest obtained from reference TRBV5-1 and TRBJ2-3, is as follows: KAGVTQTPRYLIKTRGQQVTLSCSPISGHRSVSWYQQTPGQGLQFLFEYFSETQRNKGNFPGRFSGRQFSNSRSEMNVSTLELGDSALYLCASTRGGQTQYFGPGTRLTVL.